This T cell receptor beta chain was profiled in a study of Graves' ophthalmopathy and Graves' hyperthyroidism. General study findings and limits: Blood repertoires reportedly contained most expanded thyroid clonotypes above 0.001 frequency.

The V gene's germline CDR1 is SGHAT and CDR2 FQNNGV. CDR3 length: 16 amino acids. The V gene lost 5 bases and the J gene lost 2 bases, with 18 bases spanning the gap. At least ten counts were recorded for this clonotype. Its antigen remains unknown. From RNA, the CDR3 regions of TCR beta chains were amplified and sequenced. The workflow started with a first-round RT-PCR run with HTBI primers and then moved on to a second-round multiplex PCR. TCRdb processed the multiplex PCR reads anew with MiXCR; each CDR3 protein has one entry. This sample carries approximately 210,000 distinct CDR3 sequences, roughly 21% of them seen once, and the ten largest clones take under 55%.

Sequenced input: peripheral blood. The genes are TRBV11-2 and TRBJ2-5; tentatively, D is TRBD2 (6 bases). The sequence was collected from a woman in her fifties or sixties with Graves' ophthalmopathy. The CDR3: CASSDQFSEGQETQYF. DNA for the CDR3: TGTGCCAGCAGCGATCAGTTCTCGGAGGGGCAAGAGACCCAGTACTTC.